The source of this TCR beta chain is a study of shared clonotypes between healthy human individuals. Naive CD8 isolation took CD45RO-negative cells positively selected for CCR7 and excluded terminally differentiated effector memory CD45RA+ cells. Some clones are missing from TCRdb's copy, which holds only in-frame ones; the method was immunoSEQ multiplex PCR. The sample lists 1.5 million to 2.5 million clones; about 95% were seen once. V was cut by 4 bases and J by 3 bases, with 16 bases left in between. Germline CDR1 LNHDA, CDR2 SQIVND (reference sequence). The CDR3 is made up of 15 amino acids. Sequenced input: naive CD8+ T cells sorted from blood. The chain couples TRBV19 to TRBJ2-7, with D uncertain. This receptor was obtained from a man aged 18 to 30 in good health. The CDR3 coding sequence is TGTGCCAGTAGTAATCACTGGGATGGGTACTACGAGCAGTACTTC. Translating gives CASSNHWDGYYEQYF.